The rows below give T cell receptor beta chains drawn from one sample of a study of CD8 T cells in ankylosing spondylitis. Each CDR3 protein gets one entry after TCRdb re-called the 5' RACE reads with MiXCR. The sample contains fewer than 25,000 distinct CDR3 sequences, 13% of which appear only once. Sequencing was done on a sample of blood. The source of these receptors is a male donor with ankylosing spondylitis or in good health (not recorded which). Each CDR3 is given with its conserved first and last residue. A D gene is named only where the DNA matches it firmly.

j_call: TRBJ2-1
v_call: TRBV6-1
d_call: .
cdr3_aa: CASSPVGGNEQFF

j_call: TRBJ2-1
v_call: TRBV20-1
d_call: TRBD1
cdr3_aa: CSANPGQGAGNEQFF

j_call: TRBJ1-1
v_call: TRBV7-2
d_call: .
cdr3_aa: CASAQTGQAFF

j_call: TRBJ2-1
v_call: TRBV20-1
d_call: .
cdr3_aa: CSATPAGALQTYNEQFF

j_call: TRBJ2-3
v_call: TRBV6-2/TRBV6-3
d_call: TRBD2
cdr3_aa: CASRTGTSATDTQYF

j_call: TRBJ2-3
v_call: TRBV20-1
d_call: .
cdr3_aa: CSASDLTSTDTQYF

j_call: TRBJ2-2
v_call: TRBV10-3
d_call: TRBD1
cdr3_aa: CASEDRGVVSGELFF

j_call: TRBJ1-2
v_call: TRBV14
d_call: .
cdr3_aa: CASSQGGAGRSGGYTF

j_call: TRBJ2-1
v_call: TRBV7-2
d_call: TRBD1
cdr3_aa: CASSLGRGPYNEQFF

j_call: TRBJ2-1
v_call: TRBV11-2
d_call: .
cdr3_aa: CASSPNTDNEQFF

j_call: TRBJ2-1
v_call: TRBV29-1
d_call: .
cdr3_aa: CSVEQAARRDEQFF

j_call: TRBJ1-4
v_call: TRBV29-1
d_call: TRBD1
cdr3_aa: CSVGTGNNEKLFF

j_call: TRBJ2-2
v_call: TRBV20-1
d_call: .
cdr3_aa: CSAQSGFRTGELFF

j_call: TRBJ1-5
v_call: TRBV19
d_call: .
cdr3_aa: CASIGLVDSNQPQHF

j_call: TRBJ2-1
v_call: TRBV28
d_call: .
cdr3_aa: CASSFGLYNEQFF

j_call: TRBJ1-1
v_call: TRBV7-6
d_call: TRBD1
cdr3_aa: CASRDTGTGGLDTEAFF

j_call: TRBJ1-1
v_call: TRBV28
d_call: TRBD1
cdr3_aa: CASSSPQGRNTEAFF

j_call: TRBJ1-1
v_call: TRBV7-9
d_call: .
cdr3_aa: CASSLIRQVAEAFF

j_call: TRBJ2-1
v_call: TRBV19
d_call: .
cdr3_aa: CASSTNKRRASDNEQFF

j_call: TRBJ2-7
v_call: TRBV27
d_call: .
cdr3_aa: CASSALDEQYF

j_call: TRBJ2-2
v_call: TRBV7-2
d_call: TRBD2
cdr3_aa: CASSSRLARNTGELFF

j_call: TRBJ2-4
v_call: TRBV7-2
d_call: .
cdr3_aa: CASSSRGGIAKNIQYF

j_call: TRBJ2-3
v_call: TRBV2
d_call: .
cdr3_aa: CASTPTSNTDTQYF

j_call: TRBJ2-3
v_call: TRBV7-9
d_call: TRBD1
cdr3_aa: CASSARDRGLDTQYF

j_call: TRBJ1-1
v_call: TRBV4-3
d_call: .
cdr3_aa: CASSQDIGRGTEAFF

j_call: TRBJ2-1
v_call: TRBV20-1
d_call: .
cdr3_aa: CSARPLMGGYNEQFF

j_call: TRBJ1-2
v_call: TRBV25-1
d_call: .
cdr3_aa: CASRQAYGYTF

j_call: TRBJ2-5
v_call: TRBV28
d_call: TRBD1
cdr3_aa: CASSLPHYRVGTGETQYF

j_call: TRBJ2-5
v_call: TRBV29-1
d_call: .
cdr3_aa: CSVEYSETQYF